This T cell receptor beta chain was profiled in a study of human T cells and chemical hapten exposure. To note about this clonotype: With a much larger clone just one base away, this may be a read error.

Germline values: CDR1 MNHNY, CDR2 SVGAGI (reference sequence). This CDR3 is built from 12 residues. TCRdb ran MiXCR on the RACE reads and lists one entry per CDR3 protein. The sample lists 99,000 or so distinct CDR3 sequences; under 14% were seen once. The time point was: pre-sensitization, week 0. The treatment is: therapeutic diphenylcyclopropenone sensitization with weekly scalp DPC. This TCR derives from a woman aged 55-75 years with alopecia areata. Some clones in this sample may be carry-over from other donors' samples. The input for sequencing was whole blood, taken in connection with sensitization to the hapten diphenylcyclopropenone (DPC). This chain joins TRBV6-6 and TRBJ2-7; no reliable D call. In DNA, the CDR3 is TGTGCCAGCAGACAGTCATCCTACGAGCGGTACTTC. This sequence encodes CASRQSSYERYF.